This T cell receptor (beta chain) was recorded in a study of CD8 T cells in Susac syndrome. It was with random hexamers that roughly 0.5 to 1 ug RNA was reverse transcribed. Amplification of TCR beta CDR3 spanned 54 Vbeta and 13 Jbeta via immunoSEQ multiplex PCR. TCRdb re-derived calls from the immunoSEQ multiplex PCR reads in MiXCR, one entry per CDR3 protein. In the table there are 300,000 to 350,000 distinct CDR3 sequences, about 91% of which are singletons. This CDR3 has 11 amino acids. CDR1 is GTSNPN and CDR2 is SVGIG in the germline V gene (reference sequence). V was shortened by 5 bases and J by 0 bases, with 4 bases between the two germline ends. TCR beta was sequenced from blood CD8+ and CD4+ T cells. TEMRA cells were FACS-enriched and CD8+ and CD4+ T cells negatively isolated.

Sequenced input: CD4+ T cells from PBMCs. The chain recombines TRBV30 with TRBJ1-1; D is uncertain. The sequence was obtained from a human donor with multiple sclerosis. In DNA form, the CDR3 reads TGTGCCTGGGCATTGAACACTGAAGCTTTCTTT. It is translated as CAWALNTEAFF.